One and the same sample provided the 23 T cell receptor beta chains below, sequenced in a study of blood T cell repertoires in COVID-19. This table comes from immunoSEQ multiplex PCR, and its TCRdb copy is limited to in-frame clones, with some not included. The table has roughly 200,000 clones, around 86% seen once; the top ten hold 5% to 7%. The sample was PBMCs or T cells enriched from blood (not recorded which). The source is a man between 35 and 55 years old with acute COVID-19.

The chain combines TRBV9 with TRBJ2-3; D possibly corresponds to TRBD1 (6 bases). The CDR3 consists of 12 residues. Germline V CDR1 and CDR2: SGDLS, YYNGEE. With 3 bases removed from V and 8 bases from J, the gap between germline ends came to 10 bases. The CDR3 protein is CASSEGDGTQYF. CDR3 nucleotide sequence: TGTGCCAGCAGCGAGGGGGACGGTACGCAGTATTTT.

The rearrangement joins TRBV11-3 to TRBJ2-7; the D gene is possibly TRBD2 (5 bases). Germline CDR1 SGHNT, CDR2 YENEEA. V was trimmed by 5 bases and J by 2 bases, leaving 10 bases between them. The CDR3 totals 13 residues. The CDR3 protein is CASSMTGTYEQYF. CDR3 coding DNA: TGTGCCAGCAGCATGACCGGGACCTACGAGCAGTACTTC.

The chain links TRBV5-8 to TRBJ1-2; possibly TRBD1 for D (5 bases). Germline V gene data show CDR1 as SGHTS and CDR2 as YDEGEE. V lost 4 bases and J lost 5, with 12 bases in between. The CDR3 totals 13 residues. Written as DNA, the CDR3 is TGTGCCAGCAGCAAGGACATACTATATGGCTACACCTTC. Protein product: CASSKDILYGYTF. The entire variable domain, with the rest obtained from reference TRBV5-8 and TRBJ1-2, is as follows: EAGVTQSPTHLIKTRGQQATLRCSPISGHTSVYWYQQALGLGLQFLLWYDEGEERNRGNFPPRFSGRQFPNYSSELNVNALELEDSALYLCASSKDILYGYTFGSGTRLTVV.

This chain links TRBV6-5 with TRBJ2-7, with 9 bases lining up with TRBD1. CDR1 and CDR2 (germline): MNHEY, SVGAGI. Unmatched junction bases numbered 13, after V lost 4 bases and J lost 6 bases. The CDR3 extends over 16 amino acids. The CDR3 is CASSSPPGTGLAEQYF. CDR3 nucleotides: TGTGCCAGCAGTTCCCCCCCCGGGACAGGGCTTGCCGAGCAGTACTTC.

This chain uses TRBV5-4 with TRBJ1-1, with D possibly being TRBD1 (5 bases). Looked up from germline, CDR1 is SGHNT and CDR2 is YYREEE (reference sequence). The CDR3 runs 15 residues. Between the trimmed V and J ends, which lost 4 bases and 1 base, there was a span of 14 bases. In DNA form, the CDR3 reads TGTGCCAGCAGCCCCCAAGGGGATAGGAACACTGAAGCTTTCTTT. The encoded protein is CASSPQGDRNTEAFF.

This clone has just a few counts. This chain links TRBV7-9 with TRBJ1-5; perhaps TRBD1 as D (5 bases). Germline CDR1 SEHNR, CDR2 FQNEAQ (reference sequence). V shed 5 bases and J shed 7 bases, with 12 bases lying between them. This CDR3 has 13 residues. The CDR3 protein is CASSLTQEQPQHF. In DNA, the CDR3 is TGTGCCAGCAGCCTCACACAGGAACAGCCCCAGCATTTT.

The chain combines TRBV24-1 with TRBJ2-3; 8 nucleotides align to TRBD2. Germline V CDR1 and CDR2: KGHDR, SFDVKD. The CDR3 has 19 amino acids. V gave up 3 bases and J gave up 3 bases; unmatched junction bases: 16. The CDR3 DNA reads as TGTGCCACCAGTGATCCCTCCTACTCTAGCGGGCAATTTACAGATACGCAGTATTTT. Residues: CATSDPSYSSGQFTDTQYF.

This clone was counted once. The CDR3 DNA reads TGCAGCGTTGGCCGGACAGGGGCGGAGACCCAGTACTTC. Protein product: CSVGRTGAETQYF. V gene TRBV29-1 combines with J gene TRBJ2-5; 9 positions match TRBD1. Per the germline V gene, CDR1 is SQVTM and CDR2 is ANQGSEA. V dropped 4 bases and J dropped 5; count of bases not matched to a gene: 5. The CDR3 totals 13 residues.

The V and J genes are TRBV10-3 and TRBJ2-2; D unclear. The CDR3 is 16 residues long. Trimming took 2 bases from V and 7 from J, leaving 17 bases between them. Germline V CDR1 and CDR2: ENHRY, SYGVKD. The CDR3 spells CAISEVLRQRSGELFF. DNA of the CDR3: TGTGCCATCAGTGAGGTCCTCCGTCAACGCAGCGGGGAGCTGTTTTTT.

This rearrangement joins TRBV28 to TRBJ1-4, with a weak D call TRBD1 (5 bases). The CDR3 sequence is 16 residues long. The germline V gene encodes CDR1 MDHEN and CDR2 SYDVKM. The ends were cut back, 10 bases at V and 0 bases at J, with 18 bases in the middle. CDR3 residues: CATTGGAEATNEKLFF. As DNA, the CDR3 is TGTGCCACCACAGGTGGGGCAGAAGCAACTAATGAAAAACTGTTTTTT.

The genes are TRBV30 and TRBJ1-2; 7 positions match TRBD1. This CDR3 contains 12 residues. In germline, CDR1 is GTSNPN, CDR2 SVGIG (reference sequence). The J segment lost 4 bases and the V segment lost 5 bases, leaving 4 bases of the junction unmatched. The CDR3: CAWDREFYGYTF. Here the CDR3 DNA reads TGTGCCTGGGACAGGGAATTCTATGGCTACACCTTC.

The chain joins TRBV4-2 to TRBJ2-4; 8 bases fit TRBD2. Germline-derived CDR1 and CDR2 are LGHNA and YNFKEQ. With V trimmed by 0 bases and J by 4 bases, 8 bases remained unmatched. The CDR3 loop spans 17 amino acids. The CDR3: CASSQDRLSGVKNIQYF. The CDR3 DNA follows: TGTGCCAGCAGCCAAGATAGGCTTAGCGGGGTTAAAAACATTCAGTACTTC.

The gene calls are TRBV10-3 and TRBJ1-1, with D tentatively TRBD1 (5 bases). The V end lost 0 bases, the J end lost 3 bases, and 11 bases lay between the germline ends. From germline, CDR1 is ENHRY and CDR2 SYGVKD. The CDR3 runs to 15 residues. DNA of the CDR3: TGTGCCATCAGTGAGTCGGCAGGGTGGTACACTGAAGCTTTCTTT. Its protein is CAISESAGWYTEAFF.

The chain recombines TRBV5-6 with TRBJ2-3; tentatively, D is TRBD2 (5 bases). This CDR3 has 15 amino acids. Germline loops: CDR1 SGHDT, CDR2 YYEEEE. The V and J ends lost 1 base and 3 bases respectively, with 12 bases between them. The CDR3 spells CASSLRGFRTDTQYF. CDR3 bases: TGTGCCAGCAGCTTGAGAGGGTTTAGAACAGATACGCAGTATTTT.

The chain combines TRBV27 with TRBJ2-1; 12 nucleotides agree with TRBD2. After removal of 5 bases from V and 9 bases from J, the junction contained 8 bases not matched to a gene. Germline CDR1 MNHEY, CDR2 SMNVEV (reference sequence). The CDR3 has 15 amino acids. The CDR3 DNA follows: TGTGCCAGCAGTCCAAGGACTAGCGGGAATAGTGAGCAGTTCTTC. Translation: CASSPRTSGNSEQFF.

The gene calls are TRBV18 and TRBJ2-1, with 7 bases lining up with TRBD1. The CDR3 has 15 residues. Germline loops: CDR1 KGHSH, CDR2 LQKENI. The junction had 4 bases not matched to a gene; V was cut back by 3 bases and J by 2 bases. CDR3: CASSPQTGTYNEQFF. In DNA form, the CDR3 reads TGTGCCAGCTCACCGCAGACAGGGACCTACAATGAGCAGTTCTTC.

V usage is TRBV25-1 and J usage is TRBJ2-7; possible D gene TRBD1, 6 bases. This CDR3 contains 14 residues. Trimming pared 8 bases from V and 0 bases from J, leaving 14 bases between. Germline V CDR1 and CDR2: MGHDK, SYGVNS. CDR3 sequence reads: CASGDRGSSYEQYF. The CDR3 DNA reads TGTGCCAGCGGAGATAGGGGGAGCTCCTACGAGCAGTACTTC.

CDR3 loop: CASSTRTSSETQYF. For the CDR3, the DNA is TGTGCCAGCAGCACCCGGACTTCCTCGGAGACCCAGTACTTC. The chain employs TRBV5-4 and TRBJ2-5; TRBD2 might be the D (5 bases). The CDR3 sequence is 14 residues long. V was cut by 4 bases and J by 5 bases, with 15 bases left in between. The V gene's germline CDR1 is SGHNT and CDR2 YYREEE (reference sequence).

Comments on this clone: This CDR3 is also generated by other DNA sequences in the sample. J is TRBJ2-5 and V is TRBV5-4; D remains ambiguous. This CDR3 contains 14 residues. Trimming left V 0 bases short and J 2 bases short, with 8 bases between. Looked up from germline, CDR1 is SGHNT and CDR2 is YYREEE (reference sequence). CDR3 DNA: TGTGCCAGCAGCTTGGCTTCCAGTCAAGAGACCCAGTACTTC. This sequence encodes CASSLASSQETQYF.

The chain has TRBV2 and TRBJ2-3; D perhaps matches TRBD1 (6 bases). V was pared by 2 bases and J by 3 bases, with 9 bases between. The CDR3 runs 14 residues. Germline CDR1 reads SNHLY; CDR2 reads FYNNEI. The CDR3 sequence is CASSEQGTTDTQYF. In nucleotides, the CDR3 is TGTGCCAGCAGTGAACAGGGGACGACAGATACGCAGTATTTT. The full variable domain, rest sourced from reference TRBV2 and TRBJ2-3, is EPEVTQTPSHQVTQMGQEVILRCVPISNHLYFYWYRQILGQKVEFLVSFYNNEISEKSEIFDDQFSVERPDGSNFTLKIRSTKLEDSAMYFCASSEQGTTDTQYFGPGTRLTVL.

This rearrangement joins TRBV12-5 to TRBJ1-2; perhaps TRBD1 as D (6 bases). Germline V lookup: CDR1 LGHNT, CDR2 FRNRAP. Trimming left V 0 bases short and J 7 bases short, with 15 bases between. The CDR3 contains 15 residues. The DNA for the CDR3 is TGTGCTAGTGGTTTGGTAAGGGGGTCAATCAGTGGCTACACCTTC. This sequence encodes CASGLVRGSISGYTF. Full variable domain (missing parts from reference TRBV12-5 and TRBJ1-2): DARVTQTPRHKVTEMGQEVTMRCQPILGHNTVFWYRQTMMQGLELLAYFRNRAPLDDSGMPKDRFSAEMPDATLATLKIQPSEPRDSAVYFCASGLVRGSISGYTFGSGTRLTVV.

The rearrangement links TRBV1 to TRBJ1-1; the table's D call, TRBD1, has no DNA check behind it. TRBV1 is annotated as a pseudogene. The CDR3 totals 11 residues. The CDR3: CTLRIRTEAFF. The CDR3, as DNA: TGCACCCTCAGGATCCGCACTGAAGCTTTCTTT.

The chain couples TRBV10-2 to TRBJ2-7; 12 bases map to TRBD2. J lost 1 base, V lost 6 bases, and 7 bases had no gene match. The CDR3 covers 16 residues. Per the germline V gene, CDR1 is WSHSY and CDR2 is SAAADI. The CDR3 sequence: CASRAPTSGSSYEQYF. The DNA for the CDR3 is TGCGCCAGCAGGGCCCCGACTAGCGGGAGTTCCTACGAGCAGTACTTC.